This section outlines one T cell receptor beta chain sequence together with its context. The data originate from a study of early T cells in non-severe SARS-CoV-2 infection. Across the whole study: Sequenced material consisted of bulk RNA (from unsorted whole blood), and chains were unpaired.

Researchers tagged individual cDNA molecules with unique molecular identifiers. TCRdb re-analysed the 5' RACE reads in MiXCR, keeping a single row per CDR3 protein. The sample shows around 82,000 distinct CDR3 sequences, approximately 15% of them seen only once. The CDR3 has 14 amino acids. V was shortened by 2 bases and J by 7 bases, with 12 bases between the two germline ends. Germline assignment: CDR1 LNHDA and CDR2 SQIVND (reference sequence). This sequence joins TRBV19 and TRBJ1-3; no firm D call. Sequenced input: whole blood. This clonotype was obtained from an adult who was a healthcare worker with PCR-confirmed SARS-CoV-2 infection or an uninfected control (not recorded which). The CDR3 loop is CASSIQDADNTIYF. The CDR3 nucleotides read TGTGCCAGTAGTATACAGGACGCCGACAACACCATATATTTT.